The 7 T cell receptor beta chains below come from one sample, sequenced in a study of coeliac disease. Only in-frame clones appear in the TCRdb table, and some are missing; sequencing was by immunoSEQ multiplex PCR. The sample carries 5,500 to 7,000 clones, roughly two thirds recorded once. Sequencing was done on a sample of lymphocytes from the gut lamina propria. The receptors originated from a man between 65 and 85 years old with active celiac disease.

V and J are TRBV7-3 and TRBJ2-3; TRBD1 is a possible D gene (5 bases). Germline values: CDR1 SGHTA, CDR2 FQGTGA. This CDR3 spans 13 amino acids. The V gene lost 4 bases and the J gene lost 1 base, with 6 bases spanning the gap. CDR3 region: CASSSRGTDTQYF. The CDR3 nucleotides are TGTGCCAGCAGCTCCAGGGGCACAGATACGCAGTATTTT.

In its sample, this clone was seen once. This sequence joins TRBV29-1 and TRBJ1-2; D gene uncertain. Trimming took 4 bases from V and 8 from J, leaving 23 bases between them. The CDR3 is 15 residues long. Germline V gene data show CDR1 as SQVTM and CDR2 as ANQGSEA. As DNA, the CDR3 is TGCAGCGTTGTATCCTCGTTGGGCATCTTTCAGGGCTACACCTTC. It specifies CSVVSSLGIFQGYTF.

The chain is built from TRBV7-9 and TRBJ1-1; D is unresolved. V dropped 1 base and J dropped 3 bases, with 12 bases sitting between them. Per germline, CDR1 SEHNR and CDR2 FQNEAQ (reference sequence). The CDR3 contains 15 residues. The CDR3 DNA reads TGTGCCAGCAGCTTAGGGCTGGCCGGAGACACTGAAGCTTTCTTT. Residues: CASSLGLAGDTEAFF.

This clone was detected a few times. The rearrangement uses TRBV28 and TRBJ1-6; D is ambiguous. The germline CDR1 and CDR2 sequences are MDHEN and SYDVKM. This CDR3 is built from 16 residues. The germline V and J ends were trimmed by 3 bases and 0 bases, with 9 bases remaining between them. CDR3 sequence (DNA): TGTGCCAGCAGTTTTGACTCCAGCTCCTATAATTCACCCCTCCACTTT. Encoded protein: CASSFDSSSYNSPLHF.

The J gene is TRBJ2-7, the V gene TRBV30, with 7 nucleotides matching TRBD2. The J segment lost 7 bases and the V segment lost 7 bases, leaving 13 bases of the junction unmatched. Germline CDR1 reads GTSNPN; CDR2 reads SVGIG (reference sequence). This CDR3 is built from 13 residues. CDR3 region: CASLRGGTEEQYF. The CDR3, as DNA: TGTGCCTCCCTCCGGGGAGGGACTGAAGAGCAGTACTTC. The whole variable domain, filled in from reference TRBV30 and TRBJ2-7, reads SQTIHQWPATLVQPVGSPLSLECTVEGTSNPNLYWYRQAAGRGLQLLFYSVGIGQISSEVPQNLSASRPQDRQFILSSKKLLLSDSGFYLCASLRGGTEEQYFGPGTRLTVT.

CDR3 region: CASSLGQLENTEAFF. CDR3 coding DNA: TGTGCCAGCAGCTTGGGACAGCTCGAGAACACTGAAGCTTTCTTT. This chain uses TRBV7-3 with TRBJ1-1; 7 bases match TRBD1. The CDR3 runs 15 residues. The germline CDR1 and CDR2 sequences are SGHTA and FQGTGA. V gave up 3 bases and J gave up 1 base; unmatched junction bases: 5.

This CDR3 reads CASSLAEPHNEQFF. The CDR3 nucleotides are TGTGCCAGCAGTTTAGCGGAGCCCCACAATGAGCAGTTCTTC. The genes are TRBV28 and TRBJ2-1, with D uncertain. Germline CDR1 MDHEN, CDR2 SYDVKM. CDR3 length: 14 residues. Trimming took off 2 bases at V and 5 bases at J, with 10 bases between the two ends.